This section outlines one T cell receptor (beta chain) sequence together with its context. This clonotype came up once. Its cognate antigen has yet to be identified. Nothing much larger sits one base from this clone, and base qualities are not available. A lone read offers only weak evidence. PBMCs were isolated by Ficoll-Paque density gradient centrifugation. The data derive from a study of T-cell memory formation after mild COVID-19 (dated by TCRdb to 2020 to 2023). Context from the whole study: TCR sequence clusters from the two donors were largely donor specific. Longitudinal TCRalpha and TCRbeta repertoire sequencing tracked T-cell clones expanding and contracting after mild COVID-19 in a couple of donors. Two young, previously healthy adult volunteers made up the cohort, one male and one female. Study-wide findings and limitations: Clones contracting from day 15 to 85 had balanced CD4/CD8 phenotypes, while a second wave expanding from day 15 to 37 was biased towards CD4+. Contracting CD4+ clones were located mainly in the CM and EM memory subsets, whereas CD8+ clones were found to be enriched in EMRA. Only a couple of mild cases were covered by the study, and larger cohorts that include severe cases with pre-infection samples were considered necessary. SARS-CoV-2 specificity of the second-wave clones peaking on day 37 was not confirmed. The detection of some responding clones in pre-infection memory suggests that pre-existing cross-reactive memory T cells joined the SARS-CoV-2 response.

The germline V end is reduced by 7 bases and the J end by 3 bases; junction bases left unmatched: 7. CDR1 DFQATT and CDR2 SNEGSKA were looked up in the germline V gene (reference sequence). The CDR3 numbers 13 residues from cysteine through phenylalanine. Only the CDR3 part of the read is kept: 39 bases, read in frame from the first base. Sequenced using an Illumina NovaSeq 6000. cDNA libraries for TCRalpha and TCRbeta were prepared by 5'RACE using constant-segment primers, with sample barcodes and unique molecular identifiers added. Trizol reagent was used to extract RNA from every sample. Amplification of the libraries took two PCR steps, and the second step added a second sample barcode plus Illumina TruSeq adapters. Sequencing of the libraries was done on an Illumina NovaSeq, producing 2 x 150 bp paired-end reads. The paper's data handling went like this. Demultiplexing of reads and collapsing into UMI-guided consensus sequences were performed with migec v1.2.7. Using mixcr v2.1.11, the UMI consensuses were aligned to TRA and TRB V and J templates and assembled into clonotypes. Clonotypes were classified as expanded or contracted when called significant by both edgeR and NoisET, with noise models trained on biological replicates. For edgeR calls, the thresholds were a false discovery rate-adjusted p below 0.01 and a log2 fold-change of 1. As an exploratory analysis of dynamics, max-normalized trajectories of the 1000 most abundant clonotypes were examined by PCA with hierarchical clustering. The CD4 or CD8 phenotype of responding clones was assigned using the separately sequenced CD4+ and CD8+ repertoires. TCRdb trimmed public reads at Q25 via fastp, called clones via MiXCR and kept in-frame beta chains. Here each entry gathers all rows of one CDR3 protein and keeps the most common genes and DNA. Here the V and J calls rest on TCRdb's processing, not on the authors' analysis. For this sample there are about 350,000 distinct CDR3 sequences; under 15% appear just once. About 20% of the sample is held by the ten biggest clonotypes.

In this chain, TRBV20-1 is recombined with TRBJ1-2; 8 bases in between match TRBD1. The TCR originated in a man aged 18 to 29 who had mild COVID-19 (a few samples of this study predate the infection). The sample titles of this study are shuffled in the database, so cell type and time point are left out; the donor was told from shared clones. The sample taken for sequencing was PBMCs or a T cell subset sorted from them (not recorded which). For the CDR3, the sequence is CSVPETGDYGYTF. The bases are TGCAGTGTCCCAGAGACAGGGGACTATGGCTACACCTTC.